The 27 T cell receptor beta chains in this list originate from one sample, sequenced in a study of T-cell reconstitution after alpha-beta-depleted transplantation in children. Using unique molecular identifiers, the investigators prepared the TCRbeta library. In TCRdb, the PCR reads were re-called with MiXCR into one record per CDR3 protein. The sample shows about 500,000 distinct CDR3 sequences, approximately 30% of them seen only once. This specimen consisted of PBMCs from the stem cell graft donor, obtained from the stem cell graft. Receptors were obtained from a human donor who donated a stem cell graft to a child with aplastic anemia.

This clonotype has a handful of counts. The J gene is TRBJ2-1, the V gene TRBV20-1; D might be TRBD1 or TRBD2, each matching 5 bases. The CDR3 sequence is 16 residues long. The germline gives CDR1 DFQATT, CDR2 SNEGSKA (reference sequence). The germline V and J ends were trimmed by 2 bases and 0 bases, with 14 bases remaining between them. DNA for the CDR3: TGCAGTGCTAGATACTCGGCAGGGAGCTCCTACAATGAGCAGTTCTTC. Protein sequence: CSARYSAGSSYNEQFF.

This clonotype appeared a few times. The genes are TRBV7-9 and TRBJ1-2; possible D gene TRBD1, 6 bases. The CDR3 is made up of 14 amino acids. V lost 8 bases and J lost 2, with 15 bases in between. CDR1 SEHNR and CDR2 FQNEAQ come from the germline V gene (reference sequence). In DNA form, the CDR3 reads TGTGCCAGCTCCCCACCGGGGGGCAACTATGGCTACACCTTC. Its translation is CASSPPGGNYGYTF. The whole variable domain, remainder taken from reference TRBV7-9 and TRBJ1-2, is DTGVSQNPRHKITKRGQNVTFRCDPISEHNRLYWYRQTLGQGPEFLTYFQNEAQLEKSRLLSDRFSAERPKGSFSTLEIQRTEQGDSAMYLCASSPPGGNYGYTFGSGTRLTVV.

V usage is TRBV5-1 and J usage is TRBJ2-3; TRBD2 matches 8 bases. J was trimmed by 0 bases and V by 5 bases; bases with no gene match: 20. The CDR3 is 20 residues long. Germline V gene sequence: CDR1 SGHRS, CDR2 YFSETQ. The CDR3 sequence is CASRGDLTSVEDPSTDTQYF. The CDR3, as DNA: TGCGCCAGCAGGGGGGATTTGACTAGCGTCGAGGATCCAAGCACAGATACGCAGTATTTT.

V is TRBV27 and J is TRBJ2-7; 10 bases align to TRBD1. Germline lookup yields CDR1 MNHEY and CDR2 SMNVEV (reference sequence). The V segment lost 6 bases and the J segment 0 bases; nucleotides outside the gene matches: 5. The CDR3 covers 15 residues. CDR3 protein: CASRRGQGSSYEQYF. As DNA, the CDR3 is TGTGCCAGCAGGAGGGGACAGGGGAGCTCCTACGAGCAGTACTTC.

This clonotype was found a few times. This rearrangement joins TRBV5-4 to TRBJ2-1; D uncertain. The CDR3 has 14 residues. CDR1 and CDR2 (germline): SGHNT, YYREEE (reference sequence). Trimming shortened V by 0 bases and J by 4 bases, and 8 bases separated the two germline ends. CDR3 sequence (DNA): TGTGCCAGCAGCTTGGATCTAGAGTACAATGAGCAGTTCTTC. Amino acid sequence: CASSLDLEYNEQFF.

This chain joins TRBV4-3 and TRBJ2-1; D gene uncertain. CDR1 is LGHNA and CDR2 is YSLEER in the germline V gene. V dropped 0 bases and J dropped 5 bases, with 5 bases sitting between them. The CDR3 is 13 amino acids. The CDR3: CASSQDAHNEQFF. The DNA for the CDR3 is TGCGCCAGCAGCCAAGATGCCCACAATGAGCAGTTCTTC.

This CDR3 is CASSRQGTDTGELFF. In DNA, the CDR3 is TGCGCCAGCAGCCGACAGGGGACTGACACCGGGGAGCTGTTTTTT. The chain employs TRBV5-1 and TRBJ2-2; 8 nucleotides agree with TRBD1. V shed 4 bases, J shed 3 bases, and the junction held 5 bases outside the gene matches. CDR1 is SGHRS, CDR2 YFSETQ, per germline. CDR3 size: 15 residues.

The J gene is TRBJ2-1, the V gene TRBV7-6, with 7 positions matching TRBD1. CDR3 size: 15 residues. With V trimmed by 2 bases and J by 8 bases, 9 bases remained unmatched. Germline V gives CDR1 SGHVS, CDR2 FNYEAQ. The DNA of the CDR3 is TGTGCCAGCAGCTTAAGTTACAGGGGTGTCGATGAGCAGTTCTTC. This encodes CASSLSYRGVDEQFF.

The chain employs TRBV29-1 and TRBJ2-1; perhaps TRBD1 as D (6 bases). The CDR3 is 11 amino acids. The V gene's germline CDR1 is SQVTM and CDR2 ANQGSEA. V dropped 6 bases and J dropped 7 bases, with 10 bases sitting between them. This chain's CDR3 is CSVATGNEQFF. In nucleotides, the CDR3 is TGCAGCGTAGCCACAGGGAATGAGCAGTTCTTC.

The CDR3 nucleotides are TGTGCCAGCAGCTCCCCGGGACAGGGGGATCAGCCCCAGCATTTT. The encoded protein is CASSSPGQGDQPQHF. V is TRBV7-9 and J is TRBJ1-5; 11 bases are shared with TRBD1. CDR3 size: 15 residues. Germline V gene data show CDR1 as SEHNR and CDR2 as FQNEAQ (reference sequence). V was clipped by 4 bases and J by 5 bases; unmatched bases: 4.

V and J are TRBV29-1 and TRBJ2-1; weak D call: TRBD2 (5 bases). From germline, CDR1 is SQVTM and CDR2 ANQGSEA. Trimming removed 3 bases from V and 4 bases from J, with 13 bases in between. This CDR3 spans 14 amino acids. The CDR3 DNA reads as TGCAGCGTTGACATGACGGGGATTTACAATGAGCAGTTCTTC. This encodes CSVDMTGIYNEQFF.

The chain links TRBV20-1 to TRBJ1-2; D gene unclear. CDR3 length: 17 residues. Per germline, CDR1 DFQATT and CDR2 SNEGSKA (reference sequence). V was clipped by 2 bases and J by 2 bases, with 21 bases between them. This CDR3 reads CSARSSIREQTNYGYTF. CDR3 bases: TGCAGTGCTAGATCCTCGATAAGGGAACAGACAAACTATGGCTACACCTTC.

This clonotype turned up a few times. The CDR3 DNA reads as TGCAGTGCTACTCTCCTCGGAGCTGAAGCTTTCTTT. It is translated as CSATLLGAEAFF. The V call is TRBV20-1, the J call TRBJ1-1; D not resolved. This CDR3 is 12 amino acids long. Between the trimmed V and J ends, which lost 4 bases and 6 bases, there was a span of 12 bases. Germline V gene lookup returns CDR1 DFQATT and CDR2 SNEGSKA (reference sequence).

This clonotype was seen only a few times. The chain couples TRBV6-5 to TRBJ1-2; D may be TRBD1 (6 bases). This CDR3 region has 15 residues. Germline lookup yields CDR1 MNHEY and CDR2 SVGAGI. V was trimmed by 0 bases and J by 2 bases, leaving 10 bases between them. The CDR3 nucleotides are TGTGCCAGCAGTTACTCCAGGGGCCCCAACTATGGCTACACCTTC. Its translation: CASSYSRGPNYGYTF.

The J gene is TRBJ2-2, the V gene TRBV5-4; 11 bases line up with TRBD2. The CDR3 is 16 amino acids. J gave up 4 bases and V 4 bases, and 6 bases lay outside the gene matches. CDR1 SGHNT and CDR2 YYREEE come from the germline V gene (reference sequence). The CDR3 region is CASSGGTSGITGELFF. The CDR3 nucleotides read TGTGCCAGCAGCGGAGGGACTAGCGGTATCACCGGGGAGCTGTTTTTT.

The chain employs TRBV12-3 or TRBV12-4 and TRBJ1-1, with no clear D. The V gene lost 2 bases and the J gene lost 1 base, with 8 bases spanning the gap. The CDR3 covers 14 residues. CDR3 sequence: CASSLPTPNTEAFF. Here the CDR3 DNA reads TGTGCCAGCAGTTTACCTACCCCGAACACTGAAGCTTTCTTT.

This clonotype was seen more than once but under ten times. The chain uses TRBV6-2 or TRBV6-3 and TRBJ2-1, with 14 bases matching TRBD2. The V and J ends lost 5 bases and 7 bases, in that order; junction bases with no gene match: 13. The CDR3 is made up of 18 amino acids. Germline CDR1 MNHEY, CDR2 SVGEGT. This CDR3 is CASSRSGLAGAGVNEQFF. Written as DNA, the CDR3 is TGTGCCAGCAGTCGATCGGGACTAGCGGGAGCCGGGGTAAATGAGCAGTTCTTC.

J is TRBJ2-1 and V is TRBV30, with 8 bases identical to TRBD2. The CDR3 is 12 amino acids. Germline V gene data show CDR1 as GTSNPN and CDR2 as SVGIG (reference sequence). The DNA for the CDR3 is TGTTCGTGGCTAGCGGGCGACAATGAGCAGTTCTTC. Residues: CSWLAGDNEQFF.

There are a few counts of this clonotype. V is TRBV6-5 and J is TRBJ2-1; possibly TRBD1 for D (5 bases). This CDR3 contains 16 residues. Trimming stripped 7 bases from V and 2 bases from J, with 18 bases between. Per germline, CDR1 MNHEY and CDR2 SVGAGI. The CDR3 DNA is TGTGCCAGCACGAGTATTTGGACAAGCGCCTACAATGAGCAGTTCTTC. Translated, it gives CASTSIWTSAYNEQFF.

The rearrangement uses TRBV10-3 and TRBJ2-1; 8 nucleotides align to TRBD1. The CDR3 length is 13 residues. V lost 4 bases and J lost 7; bases outside the gene matches: 3. Germline V CDR1 and CDR2: ENHRY, SYGVKD. DNA of the CDR3: TGTGCCATCAGTGGGACAGGGAAAAATGAGCAGTTCTTC. This encodes CAISGTGKNEQFF.

The V gene is TRBV20-1, the J gene TRBJ2-3; D is possibly TRBD2 (5 bases). V lost 3 bases to trimming and J lost 4 bases, with 11 bases between them. The germline gives CDR1 DFQATT, CDR2 SNEGSKA (reference sequence). The CDR3 has 13 amino acids. The CDR3 is CSASLAMPDTQYF. CDR3 DNA: TGCAGTGCTAGCCTAGCCATGCCAGATACGCAGTATTTT.

The V call is TRBV20-1, the J call TRBJ2-3; D is possibly TRBD2 (6 bases). This CDR3 region has 16 residues. V lost 6 bases and J lost 2, with 21 bases in between. CDR1 is DFQATT, CDR2 SNEGSKA, per germline (reference sequence). CDR3 in amino acids: CSADLLSSENTDTQYF. The DNA for the CDR3 is TGCAGTGCCGACCTCCTCTCTAGCGAGAACACAGATACGCAGTATTTT.

The chain recombines TRBV20-1 with TRBJ1-5; D remains ambiguous. The V end lost 6 bases, the J end lost 4 bases, and 16 bases lay between the germline ends. CDR3 length: 14 residues. Germline loops: CDR1 DFQATT, CDR2 SNEGSKA (reference sequence). CDR3 nucleotide sequence: TGCAGTGCCATAGAGAGGGCAGCAAATCAGCCCCAGCATTTT. Translated, it gives CSAIERAANQPQHF.

This clonotype was picked up many times. This rearrangement joins TRBV5-1 to TRBJ2-1; 7 bases align to TRBD2. Germline V CDR1 and CDR2: SGHRS, YFSETQ. The CDR3 runs 16 residues. V shed 0 bases and J 8 bases; nucleotides not matched to a gene: 11. In nucleotides, the CDR3 is TGCGCCAGCAGCTTGGCCTCGGCGGGAGAGGGCCATGAGCAGTTCTTC. This codes for CASSLASAGEGHEQFF.

The table lists this clonotype with a few counts. The chain recombines TRBV28 with TRBJ1-5; D ambiguous. V was pared by 2 bases and J by 0 bases, with 11 bases between. Looked up from germline, CDR1 is MDHEN and CDR2 is SYDVKM. The CDR3 is 16 amino acids. CDR3 loop: CASSLTPSYSNQPQHF. CDR3 bases: TGTGCCAGCAGTTTAACACCGTCTTATAGCAATCAGCCCCAGCATTTT.

This clonotype has a count of ten or more. The rearrangement joins TRBV30 to TRBJ2-2, with 7 bases that match TRBD1. The CDR3 is 15 residues long. Germline CDR1 is GTSNPN and CDR2 is SVGIG (reference sequence). V dropped 5 bases and J dropped 7; count of bases not matched to a gene: 13. The CDR3: CAWEGVGTEVGELFF. DNA for the CDR3: TGTGCCTGGGAAGGAGTTGGGACAGAGGTCGGGGAGCTGTTTTTT.

The chain joins TRBV20-1 to TRBJ2-5, with D unclear. Trimming removed 3 bases at V and 1 base at J, with 15 bases between. Looked up from germline, CDR1 is DFQATT and CDR2 is SNEGSKA (reference sequence). This CDR3 spans 15 amino acids. CDR3 region: CSASLPRRTQETQYF. As DNA, the CDR3 is TGCAGTGCTAGCCTGCCGCGGAGAACCCAAGAGACCCAGTACTTC.